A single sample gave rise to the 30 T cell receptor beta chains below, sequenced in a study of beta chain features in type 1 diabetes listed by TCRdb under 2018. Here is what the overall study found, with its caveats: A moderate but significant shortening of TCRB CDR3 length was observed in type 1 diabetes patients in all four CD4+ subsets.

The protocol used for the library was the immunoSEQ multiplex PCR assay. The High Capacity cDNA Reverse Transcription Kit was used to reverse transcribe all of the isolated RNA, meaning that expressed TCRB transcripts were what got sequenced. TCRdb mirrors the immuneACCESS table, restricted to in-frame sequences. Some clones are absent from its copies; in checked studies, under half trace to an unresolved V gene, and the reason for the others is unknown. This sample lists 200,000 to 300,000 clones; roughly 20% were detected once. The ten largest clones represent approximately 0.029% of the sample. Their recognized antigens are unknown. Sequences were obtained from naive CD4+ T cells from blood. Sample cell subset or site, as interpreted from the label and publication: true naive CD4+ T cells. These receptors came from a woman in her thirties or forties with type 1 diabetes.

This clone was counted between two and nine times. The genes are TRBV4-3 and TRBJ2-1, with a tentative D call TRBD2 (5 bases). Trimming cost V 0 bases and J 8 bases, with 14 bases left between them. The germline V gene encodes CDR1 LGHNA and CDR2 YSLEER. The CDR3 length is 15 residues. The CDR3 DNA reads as TGCGCCAGCAGCCAAGATTTTGTCGGGATTTATGAGCAGTTCTTC. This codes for CASSQDFVGIYEQFF.

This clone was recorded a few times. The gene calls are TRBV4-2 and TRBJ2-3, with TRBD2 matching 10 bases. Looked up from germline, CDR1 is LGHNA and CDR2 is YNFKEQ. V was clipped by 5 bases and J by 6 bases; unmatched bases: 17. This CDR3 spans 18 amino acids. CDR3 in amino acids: CASSDPAGAGGPRDTQYF. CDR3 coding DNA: TGTGCCAGCAGCGATCCCGCGGGAGCGGGAGGGCCGAGGGATACGCAGTATTTT.

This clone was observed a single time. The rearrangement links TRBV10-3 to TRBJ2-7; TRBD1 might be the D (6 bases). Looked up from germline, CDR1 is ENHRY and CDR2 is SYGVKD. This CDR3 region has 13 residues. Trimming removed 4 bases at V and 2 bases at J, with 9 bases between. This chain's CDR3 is CAISGTVTYEQYF. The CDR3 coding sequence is TGTGCCATCAGTGGGACAGTTACCTACGAGCAGTACTTC.

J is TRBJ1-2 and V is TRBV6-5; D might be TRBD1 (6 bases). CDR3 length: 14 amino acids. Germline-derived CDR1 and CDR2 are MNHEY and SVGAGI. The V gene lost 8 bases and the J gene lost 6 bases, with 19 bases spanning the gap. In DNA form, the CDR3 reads TGTGCCAGCGCTCTTACCCGATCAGGGGATGGCTACACCTTC. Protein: CASALTRSGDGYTF.

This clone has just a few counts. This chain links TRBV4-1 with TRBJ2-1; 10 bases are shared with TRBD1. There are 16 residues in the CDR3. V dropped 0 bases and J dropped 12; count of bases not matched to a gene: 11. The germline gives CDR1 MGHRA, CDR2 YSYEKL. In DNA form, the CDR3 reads TGCGCCAGCAGCCAAGAGCCGGGACAGGGGTCAGCAAGGCAGTTCTTC. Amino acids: CASSQEPGQGSARQFF.

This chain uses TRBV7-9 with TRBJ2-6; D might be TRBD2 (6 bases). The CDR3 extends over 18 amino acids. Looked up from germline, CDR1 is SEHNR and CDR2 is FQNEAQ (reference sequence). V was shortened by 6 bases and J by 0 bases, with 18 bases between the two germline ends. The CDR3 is CASSTPWGVSSGANVLTF. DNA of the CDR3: TGTGCCAGCAGTACACCGTGGGGGGTTAGCTCTGGGGCCAACGTCCTGACTTTC.

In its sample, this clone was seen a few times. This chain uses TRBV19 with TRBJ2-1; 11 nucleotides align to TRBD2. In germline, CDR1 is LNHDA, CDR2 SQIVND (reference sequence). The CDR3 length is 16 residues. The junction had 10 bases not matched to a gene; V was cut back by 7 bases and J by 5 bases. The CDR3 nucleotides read TGTGCCAGTACCTTCCTGACTAGCGGGGCGGACAATGAGCAGTTCTTC. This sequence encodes CASTFLTSGADNEQFF.

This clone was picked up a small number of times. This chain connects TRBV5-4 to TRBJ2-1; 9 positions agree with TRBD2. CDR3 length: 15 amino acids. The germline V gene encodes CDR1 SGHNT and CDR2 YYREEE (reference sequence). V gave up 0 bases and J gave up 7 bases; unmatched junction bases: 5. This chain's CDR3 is CASSLDSGSRNEQFF. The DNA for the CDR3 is TGTGCCAGCAGCTTGGATAGCGGGAGTAGAAATGAGCAGTTCTTC.

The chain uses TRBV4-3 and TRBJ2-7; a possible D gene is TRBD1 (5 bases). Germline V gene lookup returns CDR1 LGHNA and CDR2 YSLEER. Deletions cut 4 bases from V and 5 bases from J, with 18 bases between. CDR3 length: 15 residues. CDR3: CASSPQGNVGNEQYF. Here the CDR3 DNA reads TGCGCCAGCAGCCCCCAGGGAAACGTCGGAAACGAGCAGTACTTC.

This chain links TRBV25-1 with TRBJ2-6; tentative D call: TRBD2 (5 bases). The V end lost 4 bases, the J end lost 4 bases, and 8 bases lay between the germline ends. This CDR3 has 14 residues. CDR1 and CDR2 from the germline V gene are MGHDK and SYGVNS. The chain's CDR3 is CASSGGYGANVLTF. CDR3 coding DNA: TGTGCCAGCAGTGGAGGGTACGGGGCCAACGTCCTGACTTTC.

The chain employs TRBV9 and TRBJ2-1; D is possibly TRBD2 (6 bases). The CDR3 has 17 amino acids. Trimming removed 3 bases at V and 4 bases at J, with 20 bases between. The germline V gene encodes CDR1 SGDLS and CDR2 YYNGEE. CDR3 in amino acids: CASSAAPGGALYNEQFF. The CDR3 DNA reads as TGTGCCAGCAGCGCTGCCCCCGGAGGGGCACTTTACAATGAGCAGTTCTTC. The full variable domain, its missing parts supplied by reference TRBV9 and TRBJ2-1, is DSGVTQTPKHLITATGQRVTLRCSPRSGDLSVYWYQQSLDQGLQFLIQYYNGEERAKGNILERFSAQQFPDLHSELNLSSLELGDSALYFCASSAAPGGALYNEQFFGPGTRLTVL.

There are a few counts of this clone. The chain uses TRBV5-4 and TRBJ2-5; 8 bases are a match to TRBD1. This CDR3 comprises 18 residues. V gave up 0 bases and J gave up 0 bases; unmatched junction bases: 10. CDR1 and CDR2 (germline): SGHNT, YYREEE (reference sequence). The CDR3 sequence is CASSLGPGQGTYQETQYF. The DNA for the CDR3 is TGTGCCAGCAGCTTGGGTCCCGGACAGGGAACATACCAAGAGACCCAGTACTTC.

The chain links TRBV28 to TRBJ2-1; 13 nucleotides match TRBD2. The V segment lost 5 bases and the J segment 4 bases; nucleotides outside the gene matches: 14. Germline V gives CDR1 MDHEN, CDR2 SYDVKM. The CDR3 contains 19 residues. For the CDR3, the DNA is TGTGCCAGCAGTACTCCGGGACTAGCGGGGCCCAGGGGGTACAATGAGCAGTTCTTC. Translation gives CASSTPGLAGPRGYNEQFF.

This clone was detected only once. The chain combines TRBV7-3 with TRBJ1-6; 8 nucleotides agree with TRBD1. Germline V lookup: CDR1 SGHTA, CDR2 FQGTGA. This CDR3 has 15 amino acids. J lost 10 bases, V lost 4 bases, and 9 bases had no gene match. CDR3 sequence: CASSSGTGLFSPLHF. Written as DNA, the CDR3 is TGTGCCAGCAGCTCCGGGACAGGTCTCTTCTCACCCCTCCACTTT.

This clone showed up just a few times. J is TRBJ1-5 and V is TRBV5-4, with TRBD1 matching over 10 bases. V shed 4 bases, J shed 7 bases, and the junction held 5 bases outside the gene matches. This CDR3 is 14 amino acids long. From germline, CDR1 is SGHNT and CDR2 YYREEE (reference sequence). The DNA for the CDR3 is TGTGCCAGCAGCCGACAGGGGGCGAGACAGCCCCAGCATTTT. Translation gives CASSRQGARQPQHF.

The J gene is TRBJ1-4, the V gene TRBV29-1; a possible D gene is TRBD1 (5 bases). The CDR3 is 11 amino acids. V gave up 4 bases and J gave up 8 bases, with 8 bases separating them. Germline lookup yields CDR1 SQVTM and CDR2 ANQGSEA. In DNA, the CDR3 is TGCAGCGTTGTGGGGGGGGAAAAACTGTTTTTT. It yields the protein CSVVGGEKLFF.

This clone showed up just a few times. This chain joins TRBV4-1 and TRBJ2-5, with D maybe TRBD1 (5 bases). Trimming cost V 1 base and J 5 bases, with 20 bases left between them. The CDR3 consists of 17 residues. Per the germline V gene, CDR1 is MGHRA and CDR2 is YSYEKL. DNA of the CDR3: TGCGCCAGCAGCCAAGGGATACAGGAAGCCCTGTTGGAGACCCAGTACTTC. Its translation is CASSQGIQEALLETQYF.

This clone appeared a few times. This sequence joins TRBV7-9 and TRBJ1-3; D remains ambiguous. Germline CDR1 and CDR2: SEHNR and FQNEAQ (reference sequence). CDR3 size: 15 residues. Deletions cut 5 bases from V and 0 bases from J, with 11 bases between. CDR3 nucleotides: TGTGCCAGCAGCCGACTGGAAGCCTCTGGAAACACCATATATTTT. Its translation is CASSRLEASGNTIYF. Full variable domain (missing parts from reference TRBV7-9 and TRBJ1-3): DTGVSQNPRHKITKRGQNVTFRCDPISEHNRLYWYRQTLGQGPEFLTYFQNEAQLEKSRLLSDRFSAERPKGSFSTLEIQRTEQGDSAMYLCASSRLEASGNTIYFGEGSWLTVV.

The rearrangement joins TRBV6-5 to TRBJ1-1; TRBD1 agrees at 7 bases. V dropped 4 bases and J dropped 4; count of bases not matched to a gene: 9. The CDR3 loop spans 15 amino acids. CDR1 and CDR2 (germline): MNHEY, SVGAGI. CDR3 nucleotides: TGTGCCAGCAGTTTCTGGGGACAGTTGGGCACTGAAGCTTTCTTT. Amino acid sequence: CASSFWGQLGTEAFF.

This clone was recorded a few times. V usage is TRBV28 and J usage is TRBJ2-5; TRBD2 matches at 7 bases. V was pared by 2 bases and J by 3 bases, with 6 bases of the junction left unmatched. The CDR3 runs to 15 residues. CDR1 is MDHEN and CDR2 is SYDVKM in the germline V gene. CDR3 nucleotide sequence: TGTGCCAGCAGTTTAGGGCCTAGCGGTGAAGAGACCCAGTACTTC. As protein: CASSLGPSGEETQYF.

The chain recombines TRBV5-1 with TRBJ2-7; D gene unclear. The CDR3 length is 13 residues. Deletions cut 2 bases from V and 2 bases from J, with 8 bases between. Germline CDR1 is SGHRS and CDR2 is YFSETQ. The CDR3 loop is CASSFRSAYEQYF. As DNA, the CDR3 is TGCGCCAGCAGCTTTAGATCCGCCTACGAGCAGTACTTC. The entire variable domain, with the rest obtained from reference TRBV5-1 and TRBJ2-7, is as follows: KAGVTQTPRYLIKTRGQQVTLSCSPISGHRSVSWYQQTPGQGLQFLFEYFSETQRNKGNFPGRFSGRQFSNSRSEMNVSTLELGDSALYLCASSFRSAYEQYFGPGTRLTVT.

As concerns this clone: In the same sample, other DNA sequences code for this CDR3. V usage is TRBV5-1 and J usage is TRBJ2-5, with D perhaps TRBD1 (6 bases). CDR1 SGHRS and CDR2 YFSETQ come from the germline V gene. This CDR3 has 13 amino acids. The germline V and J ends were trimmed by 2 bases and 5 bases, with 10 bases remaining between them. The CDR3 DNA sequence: TGCGCCAGCAGCTTCGCAGGGGAGGAGACCCAGTACTTC. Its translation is CASSFAGEETQYF.

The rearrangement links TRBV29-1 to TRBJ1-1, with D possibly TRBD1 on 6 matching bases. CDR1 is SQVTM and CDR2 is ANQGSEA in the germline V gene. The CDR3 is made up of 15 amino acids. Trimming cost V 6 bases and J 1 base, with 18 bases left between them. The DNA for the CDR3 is TGCAGCGTCGAGACAGGTTTGGCGAAGAACACTGAAGCTTTCTTT. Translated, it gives CSVETGLAKNTEAFF.

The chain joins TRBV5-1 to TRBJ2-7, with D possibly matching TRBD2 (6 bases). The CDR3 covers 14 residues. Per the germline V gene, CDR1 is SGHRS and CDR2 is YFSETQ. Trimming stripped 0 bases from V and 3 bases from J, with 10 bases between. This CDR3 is CASSLAGDIYEQYF. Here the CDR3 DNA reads TGCGCCAGCAGCTTGGCGGGGGATATCTACGAGCAGTACTTC. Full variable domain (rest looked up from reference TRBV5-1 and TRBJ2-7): KAGVTQTPRYLIKTRGQQVTLSCSPISGHRSVSWYQQTPGQGLQFLFEYFSETQRNKGNFPGRFSGRQFSNSRSEMNVSTLELGDSALYLCASSLAGDIYEQYFGPGTRLTVT.

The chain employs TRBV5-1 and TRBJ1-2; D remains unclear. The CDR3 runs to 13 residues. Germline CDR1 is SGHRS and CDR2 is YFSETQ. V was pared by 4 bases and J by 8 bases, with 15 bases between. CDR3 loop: CASSEDYTAGYTF. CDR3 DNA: TGCGCCAGCAGCGAGGACTACACGGCCGGCTACACCTTC.

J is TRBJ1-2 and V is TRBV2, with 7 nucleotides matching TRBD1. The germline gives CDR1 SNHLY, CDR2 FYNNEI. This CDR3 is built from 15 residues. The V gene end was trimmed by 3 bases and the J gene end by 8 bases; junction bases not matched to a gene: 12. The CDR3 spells CASSDSRQGRRGYTF. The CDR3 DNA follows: TGTGCCAGCAGTGATTCTCGACAGGGTCGGCGGGGCTACACCTTC.

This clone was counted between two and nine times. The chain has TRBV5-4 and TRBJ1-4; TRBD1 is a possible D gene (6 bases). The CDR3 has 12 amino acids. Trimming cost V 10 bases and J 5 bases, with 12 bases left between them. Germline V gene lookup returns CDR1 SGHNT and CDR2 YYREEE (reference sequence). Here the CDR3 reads CASGQPNEKLFF. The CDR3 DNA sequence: TGTGCCTCGGGACAACCGAATGAAAAACTGTTTTTT.

The DNA for the CDR3 is TGCGCCAGCAGCCAGAGTTGGACAGGGACCTACGAGCAGTACTTC. It yields the protein CASSQSWTGTYEQYF. The V gene is TRBV4-1, the J gene TRBJ2-7; 8 bases map to TRBD1. Germline lookup yields CDR1 MGHRA and CDR2 YSYEKL. The CDR3 consists of 15 residues. V lost 3 bases, J lost 2 bases, and 6 bases stayed unmatched.

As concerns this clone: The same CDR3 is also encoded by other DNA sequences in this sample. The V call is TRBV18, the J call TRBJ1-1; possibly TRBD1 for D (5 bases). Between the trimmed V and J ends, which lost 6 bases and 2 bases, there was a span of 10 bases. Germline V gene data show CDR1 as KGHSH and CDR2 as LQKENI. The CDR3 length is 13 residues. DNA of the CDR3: TGTGCCAGCTCCCCTCAGGGTAACACTGAAGCTTTCTTT. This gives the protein CASSPQGNTEAFF.

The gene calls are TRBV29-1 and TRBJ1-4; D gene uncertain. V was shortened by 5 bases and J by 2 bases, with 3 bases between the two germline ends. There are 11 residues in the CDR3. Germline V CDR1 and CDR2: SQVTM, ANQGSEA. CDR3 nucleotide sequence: TGCAGCGTTCGGACTAATGAAAAACTGTTTTTT. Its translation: CSVRTNEKLFF. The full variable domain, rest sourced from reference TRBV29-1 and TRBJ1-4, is SAVISQKPSRDICQRGTSLTIQCQVDSQVTMMFWYRQQPGQSLTLIATANQGSEATYESGFVIDKFPISRPNLTFSTLTVSNMSPEDSSIYLCSVRTNEKLFFGSGTQLSVL.